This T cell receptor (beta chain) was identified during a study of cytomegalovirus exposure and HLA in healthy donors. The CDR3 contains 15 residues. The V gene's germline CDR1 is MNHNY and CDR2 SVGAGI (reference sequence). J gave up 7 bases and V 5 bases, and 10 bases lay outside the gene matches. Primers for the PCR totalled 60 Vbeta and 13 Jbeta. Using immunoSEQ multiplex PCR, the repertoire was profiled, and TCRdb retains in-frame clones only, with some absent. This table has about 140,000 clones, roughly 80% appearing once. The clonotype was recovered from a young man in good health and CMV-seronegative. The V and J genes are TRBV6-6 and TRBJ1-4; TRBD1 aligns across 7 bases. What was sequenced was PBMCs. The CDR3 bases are TGTGCCAGCAGTCCTTCCGGGACAGAGTTTGAAAAACTGTTTTTT. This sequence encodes CASSPSGTEFEKLFF.